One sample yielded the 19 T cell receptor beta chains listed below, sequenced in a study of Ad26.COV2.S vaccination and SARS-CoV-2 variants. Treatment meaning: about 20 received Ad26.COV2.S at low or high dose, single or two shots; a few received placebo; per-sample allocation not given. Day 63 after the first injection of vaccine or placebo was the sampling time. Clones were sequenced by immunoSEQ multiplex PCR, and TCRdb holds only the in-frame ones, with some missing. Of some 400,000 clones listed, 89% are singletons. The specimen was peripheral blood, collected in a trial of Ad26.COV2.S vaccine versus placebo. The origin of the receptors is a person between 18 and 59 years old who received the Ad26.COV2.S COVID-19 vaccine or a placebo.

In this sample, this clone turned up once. The CDR3 protein is CSALGGRDGYTF. The CDR3 region has the DNA TGCAGCGCCCTAGGGGGTCGGGATGGCTACACCTTC. This rearrangement joins TRBV29-1 to TRBJ1-2, with TRBD1 as a possible D gene (6 bases). The ends were cut back, 7 bases at V and 6 bases at J, with 15 bases in the middle. Germline assignment: CDR1 SQVTM and CDR2 ANQGSEA. This CDR3 region has 12 residues.

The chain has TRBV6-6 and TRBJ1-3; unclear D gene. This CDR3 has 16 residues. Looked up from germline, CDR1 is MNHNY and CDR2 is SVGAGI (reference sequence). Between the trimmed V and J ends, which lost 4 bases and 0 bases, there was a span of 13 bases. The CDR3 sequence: CASSSAITSSGNTIYF. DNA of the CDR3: TGTGCCAGCAGTTCTGCGATAACGAGCTCTGGAAACACCATATATTTT.

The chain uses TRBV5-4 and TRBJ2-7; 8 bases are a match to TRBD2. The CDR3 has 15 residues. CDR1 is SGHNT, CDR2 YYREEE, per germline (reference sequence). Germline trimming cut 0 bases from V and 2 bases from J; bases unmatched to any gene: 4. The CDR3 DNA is TGTGCCAGCAGCTTGGATAGCGGGAATACCTACGAGCAGTACTTC. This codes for CASSLDSGNTYEQYF.

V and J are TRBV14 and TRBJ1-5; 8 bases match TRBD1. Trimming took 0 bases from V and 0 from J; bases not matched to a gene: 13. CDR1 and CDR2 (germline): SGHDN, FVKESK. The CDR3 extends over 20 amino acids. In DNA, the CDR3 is TGTGCCAGCAGCCAAGATCAGGGGGCCGACAGGTGTTATAGCAATCAGCCCCAGCATTTT. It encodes CASSQDQGADRCYSNQPQHF.

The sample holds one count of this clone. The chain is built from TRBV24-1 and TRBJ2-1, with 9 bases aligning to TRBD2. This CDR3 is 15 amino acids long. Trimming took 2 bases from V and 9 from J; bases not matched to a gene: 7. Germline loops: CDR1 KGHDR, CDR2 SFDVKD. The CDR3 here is CATSDSGGRAIEQFF. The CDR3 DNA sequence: TGTGCCACCAGTGATTCCGGCGGGAGGGCCATTGAGCAGTTCTTC.

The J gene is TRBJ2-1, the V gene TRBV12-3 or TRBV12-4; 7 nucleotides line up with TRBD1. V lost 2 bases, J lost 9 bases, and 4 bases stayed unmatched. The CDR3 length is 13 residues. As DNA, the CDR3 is TGTGCCAGCAGTTTATCCAAGGGGGCTGAGCAGTTCTTC. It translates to CASSLSKGAEQFF.

CDR3 nucleotide sequence: TGTGCCAGCAGTTTAGTGGGGGCCTACGAGCAGTACTTC. Its protein product is CASSLVGAYEQYF. V usage is TRBV28 and J usage is TRBJ2-7; either TRBD1 or TRBD2 may fit D (5 bases each). The CDR3 covers 13 residues. V was shortened by 2 bases and J by 2 bases, with 7 bases between the two germline ends. The germline CDR1 and CDR2 sequences are MDHEN and SYDVKM.

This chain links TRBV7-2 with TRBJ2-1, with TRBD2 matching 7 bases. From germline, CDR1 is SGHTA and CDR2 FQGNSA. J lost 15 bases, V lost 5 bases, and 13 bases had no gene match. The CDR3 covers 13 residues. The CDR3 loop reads CASSPQRSGKTFF. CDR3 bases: TGTGCCAGCAGCCCCCAGAGGAGCGGGAAGACGTTCTTC.

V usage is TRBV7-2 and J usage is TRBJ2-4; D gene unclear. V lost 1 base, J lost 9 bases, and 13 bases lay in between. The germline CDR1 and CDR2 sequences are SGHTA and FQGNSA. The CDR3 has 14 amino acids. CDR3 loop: CASSLEAGYGIQYF. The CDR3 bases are TGTGCCAGCAGCTTAGAGGCCGGGTATGGCATTCAGTACTTC.

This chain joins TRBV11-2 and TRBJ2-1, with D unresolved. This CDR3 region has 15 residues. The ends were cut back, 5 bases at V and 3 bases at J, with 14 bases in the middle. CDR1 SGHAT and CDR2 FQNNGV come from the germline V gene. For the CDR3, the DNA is TGTGCCAGCAGCCCGGAAGCAAGCGACTACAATGAGCAGTTCTTC. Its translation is CASSPEASDYNEQFF. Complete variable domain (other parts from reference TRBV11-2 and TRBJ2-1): EAGVAQSPRYKIIEKRQSVAFWCNPISGHATLYWYQQILGQGPKLLIQFQNNGVVDDSQLPKDRFSAERLKGVDSTLKIQPAKLEDSAVYLCASSPEASDYNEQFFGPGTRLTVL.

As DNA, the CDR3 is TGTGCCAGCAGCTTAAGCCAGGGACCCTACGAGCAGTACTTC. Translating it yields CASSLSQGPYEQYF. The chain has TRBV7-9 and TRBJ2-7; D assignment may be TRBD1 or TRBD2 (5 bases each). The CDR3 has 14 residues. The germline V gene encodes CDR1 SEHNR and CDR2 FQNEAQ (reference sequence). The V gene lost 2 bases and the J gene lost 2 bases, with 10 bases spanning the gap. Together with reference TRBV7-9 and TRBJ2-7, the CDR3 gives the full variable domain: DTGVSQNPRHKITKRGQNVTFRCDPISEHNRLYWYRQTLGQGPEFLTYFQNEAQLEKSRLLSDRFSAERPKGSFSTLEIQRTEQGDSAMYLCASSLSQGPYEQYFGPGTRLTVT.

The CDR3 DNA reads TGTGCCAGCAGTGTGGGACCAACAGGGGAAGAGACCCAGTACTTC. Its protein product is CASSVGPTGEETQYF. The chain employs TRBV2 and TRBJ2-5; 7 positions match TRBD1. The CDR3 has 15 amino acids. Trimming cost V 4 bases and J 3 bases; bases outside gene matches: 8. CDR1 SNHLY and CDR2 FYNNEI come from the germline V gene. The full variable domain, with the rest looked up from reference TRBV2 and TRBJ2-5, is EPEVTQTPSHQVTQMGQEVILRCVPISNHLYFYWYRQILGQKVEFLVSFYNNEISEKSEIFDDQFSVERPDGSNFTLKIRSTKLEDSAMYFCASSVGPTGEETQYFGPGTRLLVL.

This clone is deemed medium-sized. This chain's CDR3 is CAWGPRREQYF. The CDR3 DNA follows: TGTGCCTGGGGGCCGCGACGCGAGCAGTACTTC. J is TRBJ2-7 and V is TRBV30; unclear D gene. The CDR3 spans 11 residues. V gave up 5 bases and J gave up 6 bases, with 11 bases separating them. From germline, CDR1 is GTSNPN and CDR2 SVGIG (reference sequence).

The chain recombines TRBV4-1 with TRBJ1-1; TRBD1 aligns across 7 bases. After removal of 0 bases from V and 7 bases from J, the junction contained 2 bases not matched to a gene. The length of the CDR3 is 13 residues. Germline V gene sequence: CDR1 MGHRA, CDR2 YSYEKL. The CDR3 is CASSQEGTVEAFF. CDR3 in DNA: TGCGCCAGCAGCCAAGAAGGGACAGTTGAAGCTTTCTTT.

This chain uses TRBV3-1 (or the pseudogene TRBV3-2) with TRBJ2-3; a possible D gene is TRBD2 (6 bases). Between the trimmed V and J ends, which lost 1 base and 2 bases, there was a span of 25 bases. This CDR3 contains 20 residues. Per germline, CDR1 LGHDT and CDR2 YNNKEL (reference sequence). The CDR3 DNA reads TGTGCCAGCAGCCAAGGACCCGGGACTCACCTAAGCAGGGTCACAGATACGCAGTATTTT. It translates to CASSQGPGTHLSRVTDTQYF.

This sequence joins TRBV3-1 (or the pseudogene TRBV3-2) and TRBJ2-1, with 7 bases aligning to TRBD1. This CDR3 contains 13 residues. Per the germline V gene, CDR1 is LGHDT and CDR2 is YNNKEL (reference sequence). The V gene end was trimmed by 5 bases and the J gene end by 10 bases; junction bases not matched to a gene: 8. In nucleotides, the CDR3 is TGTGCCAGCAGCAAACAGGGGAGAGGGGAGCAGTTCTTC. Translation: CASSKQGRGEQFF.

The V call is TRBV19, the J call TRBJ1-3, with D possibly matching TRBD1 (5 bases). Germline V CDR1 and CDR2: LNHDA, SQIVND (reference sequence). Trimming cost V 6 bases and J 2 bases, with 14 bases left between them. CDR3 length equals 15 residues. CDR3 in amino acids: CASSPGKGTGNTIYF. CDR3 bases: TGTGCCAGTAGCCCGGGCAAGGGGACTGGAAACACCATATATTTT. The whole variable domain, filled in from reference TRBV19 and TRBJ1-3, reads DGGITQSPKYLFRKEGQNVTLSCEQNLNHDAMYWYRQDPGQGLRLIYYSQIVNDFQKGDIAEGYSVSREKKESFPLTVTSAQKNPTAFYLCASSPGKGTGNTIYFGEGSWLTVV.

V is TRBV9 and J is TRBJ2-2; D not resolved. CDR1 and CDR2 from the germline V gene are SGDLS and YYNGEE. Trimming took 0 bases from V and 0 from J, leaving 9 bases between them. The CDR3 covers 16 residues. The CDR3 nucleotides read TGTGCCAGCAGCGTAGCGGCAGCCACGAACACCGGGGAGCTGTTTTTT. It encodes CASSVAAATNTGELFF.

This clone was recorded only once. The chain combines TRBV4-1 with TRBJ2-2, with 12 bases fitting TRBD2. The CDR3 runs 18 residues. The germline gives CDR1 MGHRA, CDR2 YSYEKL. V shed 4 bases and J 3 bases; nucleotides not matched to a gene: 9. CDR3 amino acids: CASSRRLAGELDTGELFF. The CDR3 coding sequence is TGCGCCAGCAGCCGAAGACTAGCGGGAGAATTGGACACCGGGGAGCTGTTTTTT.